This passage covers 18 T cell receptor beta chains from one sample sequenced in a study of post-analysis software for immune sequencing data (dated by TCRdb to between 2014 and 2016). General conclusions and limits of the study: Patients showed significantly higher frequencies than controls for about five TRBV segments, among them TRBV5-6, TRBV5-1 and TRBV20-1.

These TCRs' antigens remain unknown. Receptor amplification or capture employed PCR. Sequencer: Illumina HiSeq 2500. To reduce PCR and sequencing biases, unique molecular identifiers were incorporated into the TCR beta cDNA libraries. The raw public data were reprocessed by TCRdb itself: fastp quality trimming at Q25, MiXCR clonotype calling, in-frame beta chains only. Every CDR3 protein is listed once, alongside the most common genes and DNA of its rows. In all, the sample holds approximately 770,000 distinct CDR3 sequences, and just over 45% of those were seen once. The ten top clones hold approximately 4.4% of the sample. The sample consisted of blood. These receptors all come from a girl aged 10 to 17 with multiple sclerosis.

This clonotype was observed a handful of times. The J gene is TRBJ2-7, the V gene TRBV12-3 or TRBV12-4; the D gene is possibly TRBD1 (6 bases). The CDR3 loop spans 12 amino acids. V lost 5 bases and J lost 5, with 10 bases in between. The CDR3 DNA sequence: TGTGCCAGCAGTCCCACAGGGAACGAGCAGTACTTC. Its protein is CASSPTGNEQYF.

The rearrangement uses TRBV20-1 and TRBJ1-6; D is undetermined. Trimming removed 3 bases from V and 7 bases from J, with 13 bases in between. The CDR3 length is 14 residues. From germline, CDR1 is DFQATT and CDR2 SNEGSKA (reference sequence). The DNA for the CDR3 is TGCAGTGCTAGGGAGGGTGCGCGGAATTCACCCCTCCACTTT. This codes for CSAREGARNSPLHF.

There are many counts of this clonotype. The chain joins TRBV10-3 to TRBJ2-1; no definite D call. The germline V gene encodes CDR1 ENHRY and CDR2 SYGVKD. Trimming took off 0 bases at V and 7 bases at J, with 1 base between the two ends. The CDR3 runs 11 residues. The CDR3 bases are TGTGCCATCAGTGAGTCTAATGAGCAGTTCTTC. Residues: CAISESNEQFF.

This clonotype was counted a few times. CDR3 in DNA: TGTGCCAGCAGCTCTCAGGTCGAGGGGGCGAATTCACCCCTCCACTTT. Encoded protein: CASSSQVEGANSPLHF. The chain couples TRBV27 to TRBJ1-6, with 7 bases aligning to TRBD1. The CDR3 length is 16 residues. From germline, CDR1 is MNHEY and CDR2 SMNVEV (reference sequence). Trimming cost V 6 bases and J 7 bases; bases outside gene matches: 12.

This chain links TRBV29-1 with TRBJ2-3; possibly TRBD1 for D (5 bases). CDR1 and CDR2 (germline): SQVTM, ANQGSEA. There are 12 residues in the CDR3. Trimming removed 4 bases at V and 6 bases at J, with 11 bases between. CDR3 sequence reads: CSVVQGWDTQYF. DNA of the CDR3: TGCAGCGTTGTCCAGGGTTGGGATACGCAGTATTTT.

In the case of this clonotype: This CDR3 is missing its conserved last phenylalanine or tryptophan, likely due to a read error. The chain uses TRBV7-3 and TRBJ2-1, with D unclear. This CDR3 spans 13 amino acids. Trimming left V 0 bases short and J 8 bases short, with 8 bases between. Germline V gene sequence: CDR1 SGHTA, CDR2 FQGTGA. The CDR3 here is CASSLTWLDEQFV. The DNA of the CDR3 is TGTGCCAGCAGCTTAACGTGGCTAGATGAGCAGTTCGTC.

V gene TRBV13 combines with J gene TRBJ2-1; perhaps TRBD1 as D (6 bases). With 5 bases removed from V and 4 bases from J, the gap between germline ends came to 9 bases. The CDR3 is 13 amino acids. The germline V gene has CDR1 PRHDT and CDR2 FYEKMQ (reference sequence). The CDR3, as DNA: TGTGCCAGCAGCGCAGGGGCGTACAATGAGCAGTTCTTC. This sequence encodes CASSAGAYNEQFF.

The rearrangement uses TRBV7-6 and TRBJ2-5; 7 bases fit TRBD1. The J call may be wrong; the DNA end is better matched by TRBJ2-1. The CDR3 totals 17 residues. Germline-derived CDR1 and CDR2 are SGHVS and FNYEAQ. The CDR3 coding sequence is TGTGCCAGCAGCTTAGGGTTTCAGGGGGAGTACCAAGAGACCCAGTTCTTC. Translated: CASSLGFQGEYQETQFF.

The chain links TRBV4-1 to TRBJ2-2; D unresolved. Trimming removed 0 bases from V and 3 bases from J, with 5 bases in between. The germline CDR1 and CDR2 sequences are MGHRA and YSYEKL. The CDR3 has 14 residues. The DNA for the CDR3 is TGCGCCAGCAGCCAAGAGCGCTACACCGGGGAGCTGTTTTTT. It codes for CASSQERYTGELFF.

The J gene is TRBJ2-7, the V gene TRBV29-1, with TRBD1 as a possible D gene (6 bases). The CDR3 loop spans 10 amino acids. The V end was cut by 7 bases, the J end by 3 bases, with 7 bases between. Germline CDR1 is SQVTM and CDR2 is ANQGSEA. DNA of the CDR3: TGCAGCGCACAGGGCTACGAGCAGTACTTC. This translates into CSAQGYEQYF.

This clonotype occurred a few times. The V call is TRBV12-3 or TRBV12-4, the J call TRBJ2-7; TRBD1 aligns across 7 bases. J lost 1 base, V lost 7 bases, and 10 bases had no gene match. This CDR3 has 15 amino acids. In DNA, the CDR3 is TGTGCCAGCAACCACGGGGCAGGGGGATCCTACGAGCAGTACTTC. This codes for CASNHGAGGSYEQYF.

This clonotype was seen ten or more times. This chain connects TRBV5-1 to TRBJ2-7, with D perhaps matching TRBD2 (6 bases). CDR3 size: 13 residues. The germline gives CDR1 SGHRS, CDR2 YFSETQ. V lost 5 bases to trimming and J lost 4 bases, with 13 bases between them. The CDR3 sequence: CASRRERSYEQYF. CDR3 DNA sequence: TGCGCCAGCAGACGGGAGAGAAGTTACGAGCAGTACTTC.

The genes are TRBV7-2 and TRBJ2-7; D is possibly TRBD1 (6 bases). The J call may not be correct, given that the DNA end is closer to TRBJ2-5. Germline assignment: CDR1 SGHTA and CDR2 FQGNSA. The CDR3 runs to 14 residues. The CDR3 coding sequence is TGTGCCAACACCACCGTCAGGGGAGTGGGGACCCAGTACTTC. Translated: CANTTVRGVGTQYF.

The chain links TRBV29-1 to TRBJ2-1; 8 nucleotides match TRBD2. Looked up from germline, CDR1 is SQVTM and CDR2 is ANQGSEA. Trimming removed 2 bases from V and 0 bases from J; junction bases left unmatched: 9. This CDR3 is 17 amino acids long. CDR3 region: CSVEQVGRGVSYNEQFF. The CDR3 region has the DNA TGCAGCGTTGAACAGGTCGGGAGGGGCGTCTCCTACAATGAGCAGTTCTTC.

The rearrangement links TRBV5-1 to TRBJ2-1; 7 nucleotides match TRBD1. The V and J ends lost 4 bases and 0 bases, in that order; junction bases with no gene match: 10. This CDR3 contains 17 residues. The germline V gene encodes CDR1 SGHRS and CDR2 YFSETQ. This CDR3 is CASSPKGPGGSYNEQFF. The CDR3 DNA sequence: TGCGCCAGCAGCCCGAAAGGGCCAGGGGGCTCCTACAATGAGCAGTTCTTC.

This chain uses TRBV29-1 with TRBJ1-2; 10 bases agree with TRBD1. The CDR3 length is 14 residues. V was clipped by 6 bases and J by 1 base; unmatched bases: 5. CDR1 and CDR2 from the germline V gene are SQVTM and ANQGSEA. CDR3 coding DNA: TGCAGCGTGCCCGGGACAGGGGTTAACTATGGCTACACCTTC. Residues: CSVPGTGVNYGYTF.

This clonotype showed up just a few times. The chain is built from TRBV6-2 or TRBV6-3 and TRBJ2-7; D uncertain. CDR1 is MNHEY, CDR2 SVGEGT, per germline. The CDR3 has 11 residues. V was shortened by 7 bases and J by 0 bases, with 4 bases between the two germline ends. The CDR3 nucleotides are TGTGCCAGCACCAACTCCTACGAGCAGTACTTC. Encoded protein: CASTNSYEQYF.

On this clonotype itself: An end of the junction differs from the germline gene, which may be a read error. The CDR3 nucleotides read TGTGCCAACAGTTGCTCAGAGCTTTTCGTGACCCAGTACTTC. It translates to CANSCSELFVTQYF. The V call is TRBV6-5, the J call TRBJ2-7; unclear D gene. The assigned J gene may be wrong: the sequence end matches TRBJ2-5 better. CDR3 length: 14 residues. CDR1 is MNHEY and CDR2 is SVGAGI in the germline V gene.